The present entry profiles one T cell receptor beta chain with its context. TCRdb's copy holds only in-frame clones and misses some; the assay was immunoSEQ multiplex PCR. Of over 250,000 clones detected, 85% to 90% appear once; the ten largest clones hold approximately 9%. The sample belongs to a study of blood T cell repertoires in COVID-19. Overall study context: COVID-19 samples, acute and convalescent, were from the United States, Italy and Spain. From T cells, B-cell-depleted T cells, or PBMCs came the material, which was cDNA or gDNA.

V trimming: 4 bases; J trimming: 2 bases; junction bases outside the gene matches: 4. The CDR3 is 15 residues long. Germline V gives CDR1 SNHLY, CDR2 FYNNEI. Participants were aged roughly 18 to 90 years, lived in under 25 US areas, and enrolled virtually. Donors in Cohort 3 counted as recovered after two negative PCRs, clearance, or symptom resolution. The chain carries TRBV2 and TRBJ1-4, with 7 nucleotides matching TRBD1. This receptor was identified in a man between 35 and 55 years old who had recovered from COVID-19. The sequencing input was PBMCs or T cells enriched from blood (not recorded which). CDR3 loop: CASSGRQGTNEKLFF. In nucleotides, the CDR3 is TGTGCCAGCAGTGGCCGACAGGGTACTAATGAAAAACTGTTTTTT.